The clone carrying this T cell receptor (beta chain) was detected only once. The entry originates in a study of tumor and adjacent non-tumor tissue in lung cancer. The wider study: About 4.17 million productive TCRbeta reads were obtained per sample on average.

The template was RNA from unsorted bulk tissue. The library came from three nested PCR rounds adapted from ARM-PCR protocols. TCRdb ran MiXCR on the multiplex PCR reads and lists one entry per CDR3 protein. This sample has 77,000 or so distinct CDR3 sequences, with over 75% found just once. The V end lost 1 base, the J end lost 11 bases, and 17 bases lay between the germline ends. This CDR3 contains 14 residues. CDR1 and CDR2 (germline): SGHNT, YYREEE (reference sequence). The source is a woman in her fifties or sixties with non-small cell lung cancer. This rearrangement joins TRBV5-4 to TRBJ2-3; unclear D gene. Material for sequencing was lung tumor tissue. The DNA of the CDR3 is TGTGCCAGCAGCTTGCTTGGGTCCATCTCCCGGCAGTATTTT. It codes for CASSLLGSISRQYF.